The clone carrying this T cell receptor (beta chain) was observed a few times. The antigen is unknown. This record belongs to a study of beta chain features in type 1 diabetes. Across the study: Examination spanned fewer than 140,000,000 sorted cells from all samples.

Points from the study as a whole: Insertions at VDJ junctions were less frequent in type 1 diabetes patients. These patients also deleted more nucleotides at the same junctions. A potential influence of HLA type upon TCRB rearrangement remained unresolved herein.

Per the germline V gene, CDR1 is SGHTA and CDR2 is FQGTGA. V was pared by 6 bases and J by 1 base, with 10 bases between. The CDR3 is made up of 14 amino acids. Expressed TCRB transcripts were sequenced because the isolated RNA had all been reverse transcribed beforehand. Profiling relied on immunoSEQ multiplex PCR, and the TCRdb table lists in-frame clones only, not all of them. The sample yields roughly 300,000 clones, roughly 8% seen once. The rearrangement joins TRBV7-3 to TRBJ1-3, with D possibly matching TRBD1 (5 bases). The sample comprised central memory CD4+ T cells from blood. This sequence was found in a woman under 30 in good health. CDR3 nucleotides: TGTGCCAGCAGTGCAGGGACTTCTGGAAACACCATATATTTT. Translating it yields CASSAGTSGNTIYF.